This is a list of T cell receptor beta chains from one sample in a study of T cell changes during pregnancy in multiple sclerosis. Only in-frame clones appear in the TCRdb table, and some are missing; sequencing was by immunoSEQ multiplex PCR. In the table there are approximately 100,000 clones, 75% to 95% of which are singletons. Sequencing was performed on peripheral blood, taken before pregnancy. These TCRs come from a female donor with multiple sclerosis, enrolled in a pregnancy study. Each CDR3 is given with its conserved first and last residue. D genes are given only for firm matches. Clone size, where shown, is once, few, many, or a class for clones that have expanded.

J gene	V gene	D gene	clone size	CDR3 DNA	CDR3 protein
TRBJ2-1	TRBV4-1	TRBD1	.	TGCGCCAGCAGCCAAGATAGGGGGCATGAGCAGTTCTTC	CASSQDRGHEQFF
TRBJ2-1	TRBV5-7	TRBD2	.	TGTGCCAGCAGCTTGGCGAGGACTAGCGGCCCTGACCCGTACAATGAGCAGTTCTTC	CASSLARTSGPDPYNEQFF
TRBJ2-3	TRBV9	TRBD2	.	TGTGCCAGCAGCAGGGACCCCCTTAGCGGGACCCCAACAGATACGCAGTATTTT	CASSRDPLSGTPTDTQYF
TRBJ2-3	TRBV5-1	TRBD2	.	TGCGCCAGCAGCCCCCCTACTAGCGGGGGGGCCTCCACAGATACGCAGTATTTT	CASSPPTSGGASTDTQYF
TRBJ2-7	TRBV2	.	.	TGTGCCAGCTGGGACATTCGCTCCTACGAGCAGTACTTC	CASWDIRSYEQYF
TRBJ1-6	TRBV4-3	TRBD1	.	TGCGCCAGCAGCGACGAATTTTCCAGGGGGTCAAATTCACCCCTCCACTTT	CASSDEFSRGSNSPLHF
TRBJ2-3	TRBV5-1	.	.	TGCGCCAGCAGCTTGAGGGGAACAAAGGCAGATACGCAGTATTTT	CASSLRGTKADTQYF
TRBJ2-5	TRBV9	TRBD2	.	TGTGCCAGCAGCGTAGATAGGGCGGGAGGGCAAGAGACCCAGTACTTC	CASSVDRAGGQETQYF
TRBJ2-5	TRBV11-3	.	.	TGTGCCAGCAGCTCCCGGGGGACCGGTCAAGAGACCCAGTACTTC	CASSSRGTGQETQYF
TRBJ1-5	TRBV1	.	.	TGCGCCAGCAGCTCGGAAGCGGGCAGTCAGCCCCAGCATTTT	CASSSEAGSQPQHF
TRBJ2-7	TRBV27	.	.	TGTGCCAGCAGTTTAAGCCGGGGATACGAGCAGTACTTC	CASSLSRGYEQYF
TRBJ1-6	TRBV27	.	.	TGTGCCAGCAGTTTTGCCCCTTTGGTCAGTGTGGATTCACCCCTCCACTTT	CASSFAPLVSVDSPLHF
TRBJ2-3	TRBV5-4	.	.	TGTGCCAGCAGCTTGGTGGGGCAGGGGTTCGCAGATACGCAGTATTTT	CASSLVGQGFADTQYF
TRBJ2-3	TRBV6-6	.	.	TGTGCCAGCAGTTACTCACCGGGAGATACGCAGTATTTT	CASSYSPGDTQYF
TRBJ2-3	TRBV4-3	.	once	TGCGCCAGCAGCCAAGATGGGACTAGCACAGATACGCAGTATTTT	CASSQDGTSTDTQYF
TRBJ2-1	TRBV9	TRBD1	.	TGTGCCAGCAGCTCCGACAGGGGGCCCTACAATGAGCAGTTCTTC	CASSSDRGPYNEQFF
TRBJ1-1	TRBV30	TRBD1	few	TGTGCCTCTGCCGGCAGGGGGCAGAACACTGAAGCTTTCTTT	CASAGRGQNTEAFF
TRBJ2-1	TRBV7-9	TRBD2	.	TGTGCCAGCAGCTTATTAGCGGGCCTAAATGAGCAGTTCTTC	CASSLLAGLNEQFF
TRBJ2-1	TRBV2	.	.	TGTGCCAGCAAAGGCCCAGCGGCCAATGAGCAGTTCTTC	CASKGPAANEQFF
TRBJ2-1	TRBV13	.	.	TGTGCCAGCAGCTCCTCAGGAGGGTACAATGAGCAGTTCTTC	CASSSSGGYNEQFF
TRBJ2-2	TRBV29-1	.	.	TGCAGCGTTGTACAGGGCCGGGAGCTGTTTTTT	CSVVQGRELFF
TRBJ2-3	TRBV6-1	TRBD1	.	TGTGCCAGCAGTGAAAATGTCGGAGGACAGGGAACAGATACGCAGTATTTT	CASSENVGGQGTDTQYF
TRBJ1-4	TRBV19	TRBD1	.	TGTGCCAGTAGTAGCGGACAGGGTCAGGCTTGGAATGAAAAACTGTTTTTT	CASSSGQGQAWNEKLFF
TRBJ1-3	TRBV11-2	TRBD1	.	TGTGCCAGCAGCTCCTACAGGGGGAAATCTGGAAACACCATATATTTT	CASSSYRGKSGNTIYF
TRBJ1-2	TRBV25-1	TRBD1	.	TGTGCCAGCATCGCCCCGGGACAGGGGTTCATAAACTATGGCTACACCTTC	CASIAPGQGFINYGYTF
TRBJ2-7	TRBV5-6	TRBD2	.	TGTGCCAGCAACCCGGGACTAGGATCTGTCGAGCAGTACTTC	CASNPGLGSVEQYF
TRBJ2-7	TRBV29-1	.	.	TGCAGCGTGTTTAATGGTGGGAGCTCCTACGAGCAGTACTTC	CSVFNGGSSYEQYF
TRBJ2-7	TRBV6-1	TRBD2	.	TGTGCCAGCAGACTCGGGACTACCTCGGGGAAGCAGTACTTC	CASRLGTTSGKQYF
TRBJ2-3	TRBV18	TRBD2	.	TGTGCCAGCTCACCTAGCGGGCTGCCCCCCACAAGCACAGATACGCAGTATTTT	CASSPSGLPPTSTDTQYF
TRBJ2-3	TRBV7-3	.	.	TGTGCCAGCAGCTCAGGGGTAGCGAGCACAGATACGCAGTATTTT	CASSSGVASTDTQYF
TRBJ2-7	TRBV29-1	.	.	TGCAGCGTCTACCACAGGGGGTCTAGCGGTATTTACTACGAGCAGTACTTC	CSVYHRGSSGIYYEQYF
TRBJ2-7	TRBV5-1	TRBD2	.	TGCGCCAGCAGCTTCGGACTAGCGGGATACGAGCAGTACTTC	CASSFGLAGYEQYF
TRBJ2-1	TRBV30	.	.	TGTGCCAGAACCGGGACGCAGGGGACCTACAATGAGCAGTTCTTC	CARTGTQGTYNEQFF
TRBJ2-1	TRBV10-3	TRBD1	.	TGTGCCATCAACCCGGCAGGGGGTAGGAATGAGCAGTTCTTC	CAINPAGGRNEQFF
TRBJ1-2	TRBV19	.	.	TGTGCCAGTAACAGGCCGACTGGGTTTAATGGCTACACCTTC	CASNRPTGFNGYTF
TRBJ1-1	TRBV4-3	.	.	TGCGCCAGCACGGGGGGGGTGAACACTGAAGCTTTCTTT	CASTGGVNTEAFF
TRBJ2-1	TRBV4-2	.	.	TGTGCCAGCAGCCCGGCTAGGTTCAATGAGCAGTTCTTC	CASSPARFNEQFF
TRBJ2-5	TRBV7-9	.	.	TGTGCCAGCAGACCATCCGGGGGGCAGGAGACCCAGTACTTC	CASRPSGGQETQYF
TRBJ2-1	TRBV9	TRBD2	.	TGTGCCAGCAGCCCCCAGACCCTGGGACTAGCGAGTGAGCAGTTCTTC	CASSPQTLGLASEQFF
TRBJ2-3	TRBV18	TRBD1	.	TGTGCCAGCTCGTATGCTACAGGGGTGCGTACAGATACGCAGTATTTT	CASSYATGVRTDTQYF
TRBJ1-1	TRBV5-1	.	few	TGCGCCAGCAGCCCCCCGGGGGGGAACACTGAAGCTTTCTTT	CASSPPGGNTEAFF
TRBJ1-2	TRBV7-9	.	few	TGTGCCAGCAGCCTTGGACAGTACTATGGCTACACCTTC	CASSLGQYYGYTF